This is a list of T cell receptor beta chains from one sample in a study of blood T cell repertoires in COVID-19. Clones were read by immunoSEQ multiplex PCR, and TCRdb kept only the in-frame ones, dropping some. The sample includes some 89,000 clones, about nine tenths of them seen just once. The specimen was peripheral blood. These receptors all stem from a man in his 60s with acute or convalescent COVID-19. Each CDR3 is given with its conserved first and last residue. The D gene is left open where the match is weak. Clone size is stated in some rows and not others, as once, few, many or a class when expanded.

TRBJ2-1 | TRBD1 | few | TRBV24-1 | TGTGCCACCAGGGGACAGGACGATGAGCAGTTCTTC | CATRGQDDEQFF
TRBJ2-1 | TRBD2 | NA | TRBV7-2 | TGTGCCAGCAGCCCGATGAGGGCGGGGGGCGGAAATGAGCAGTTCTTC | CASSPMRAGGGNEQFF
TRBJ1-2 | TRBD1 | NA | TRBV29-1 | TGCAGCGTTTCCCCGACAGGGCCCCTTGGCTACACCTTC | CSVSPTGPLGYTF
TRBJ1-6 | TRBD1 | NA | TRBV3-1/TRBV3-2 | TGTGCCAGCAGCCCGGGCGGGACAGGGCTGTCACCCCTCCACTTT | CASSPGGTGLSPLHF
TRBJ1-4 | NA | NA | TRBV5-4 | TGTGCCAGCAGCTTGGATAGTTACGAAAAACTGTTTTTT | CASSLDSYEKLFF
TRBJ1-1 | TRBD1 | NA | TRBV7-8 | TGTGCCAGCAGCGACCGGGACAGAAGCCCAGCCTTT | CASSDRDRSPAF
TRBJ1-1 | NA | few | TRBV7-9 | TGTGCCAGCAGCTTAGAAGGGAGGAACACTGAAGCTTTCTTT | CASSLEGRNTEAFF
TRBJ1-2 | NA | NA | TRBV5-1 | TGCGCCAGCAGCTTTGGGAGTAACTATGGCTACACCTTC | CASSFGSNYGYTF
TRBJ1-2 | TRBD1 | NA | TRBV29-1 | TGCAGCGTTCGGACAGGGGACGGCTATGGCTACACCTTC | CSVRTGDGYGYTF
TRBJ1-1 | NA | NA | TRBV5-5 | TGTGCCAGCAGCTCATCGGGCACTGAAGCTTTCTTT | CASSSSGTEAFF
TRBJ2-5 | NA | once | TRBV9 | TGTGCCAGCAGTTCGGGACTGCGGGCCCAGTACTTC | CASSSGLRAQYF
TRBJ1-2 | NA | NA | TRBV6-6 | TGTGCCAGCAGTCAGGAGGGAGTCGGATATGGCTACACCTTC | CASSQEGVGYGYTF
TRBJ1-2 | TRBD1 | few | TRBV18 | TGTGCCAGCTCATCGGACAGGCTCAACTATGGCTACACCTTC | CASSSDRLNYGYTF
TRBJ2-3 | TRBD1 | NA | TRBV6-6 | TGTGCCAGCAGTCCGACTCGGACCGGCAGGGGGACAGATACGCAGTATTTT | CASSPTRTGRGTDTQYF
TRBJ1-2 | NA | NA | TRBV5-4 | TGTGCCAGCAGCGGGAGGGAGGGGGGAGACTATGGCTACACCTTC | CASSGREGGDYGYTF
TRBJ1-2 | NA | NA | TRBV19 | TGTGCCAGTACCCCGACAGGCTCCTATGGCTACACCTTC | CASTPTGSYGYTF
TRBJ1-4 | TRBD1 | few | TRBV5-1 | TGCGCCAGCAGCCCCGACAGGGGGGCTGAAAAACTGTTTTTT | CASSPDRGAEKLFF